This T cell receptor (beta chain) was sequenced for a study of T-cell reconstitution after alpha-beta-depleted transplantation in children. The germline CDR1 and CDR2 sequences are LGHNA and YSLEER. This CDR3 comprises 16 residues. Trimming pared 0 bases from V and 0 bases from J, leaving 10 bases between. Preparation of the TCRbeta library involved a method that used unique molecular identifiers. TCRdb processed the PCR reads anew with MiXCR; each CDR3 protein has one entry. The sample yields 90,000 to 120,000 distinct CDR3 sequences, approximately 6.9% seen once. This clonotype was found many times.

Material: PBMCs, mostly from graft donor cells, obtained 360 days after TCRalphabeta/CD19-depleted stem cell transplant. This chain joins TRBV4-3 and TRBJ2-3; D remains unclear. The clonotype originates from a male patient aged 2-15 years who had a stem cell transplant for acute lymphoblastic leukemia, so the T cells may come from the graft donor. The CDR3 sequence is CASSQEWRSSTDTQYF. DNA of the CDR3: TGCGCCAGCAGCCAAGAGTGGCGGTCTAGCACAGATACGCAGTATTTT.